This entry lists 15 T cell receptor beta chains sequenced from one sample in a study of response to subunit inactivated influenza vaccine. TCRdb recomputed calls from the RT-PCR reads with MiXCR, one row per CDR3 protein. The table includes around 580,000 distinct CDR3 sequences, 12% to 15% detected once. The specimen comprised PBMCs from blood, sampled roughly 12 days after vaccination. Source of these receptors: a man between 45 and 60 years old who received an inactivated influenza vaccine.

This rearrangement joins TRBV29-1 to TRBJ2-7; no reliable D call. CDR1 and CDR2 (germline): SQVTM, ANQGSEA. Trimming removed 0 bases from V and 3 bases from J, with 12 bases in between. The CDR3 is 14 amino acids. CDR3 sequence: CSVEDRGQSYEQYF. In nucleotides, the CDR3 is TGCAGCGTTGAAGATAGAGGTCAGAGCTACGAGCAGTACTTC.

This clonotype was recorded many times. The V call is TRBV20-1, the J call TRBJ1-1; no clear D. V lost 1 base and J 1 base, leaving 10 bases between the germline ends. This CDR3 has 14 residues. CDR1 is DFQATT and CDR2 is SNEGSKA in the germline V gene (reference sequence). The CDR3 reads CSARVVDGNTEAFF. The CDR3 DNA is TGCAGTGCTAGAGTAGTCGACGGGAACACTGAAGCTTTCTTT.

This CDR3 reads CASSLEGGIYGYTF. As DNA, the CDR3 is TGTGCCAGCAGTTTAGAGGGAGGGATATATGGCTACACCTTC. V and J are TRBV12-3 or TRBV12-4 and TRBJ1-2; D gene uncertain. This CDR3 contains 14 residues. Trimming left V 1 base short and J 5 bases short, with 11 bases between.

This clonotype was detected a few times. The chain combines TRBV29-1 with TRBJ2-3; no firm D call. Germline assignment: CDR1 SQVTM and CDR2 ANQGSEA. The CDR3 length is 13 residues. The germline V and J ends were trimmed by 2 bases and 4 bases, with 10 bases remaining between them. CDR3 amino acids: CSVEPLVPDTQYF. The CDR3 region has the DNA TGCAGCGTTGAACCGCTAGTCCCAGATACGCAGTATTTT.

This clonotype was recorded only once. V and J are TRBV7-2 and TRBJ2-2, with 8 bases matching TRBD1. CDR1 is SGHTA, CDR2 FQGNSA, per germline. This CDR3 region has 15 residues. Trimming took 3 bases from V and 8 from J; bases not matched to a gene: 8. CDR3 amino acids: CASSFTGGYVGELFF. Written as DNA, the CDR3 is TGTGCCAGCAGCTTTACAGGGGGATATGTTGGGGAGCTGTTTTTT.

V and J are TRBV7-8 and TRBJ2-7, with TRBD1 matching 10 bases. The CDR3 covers 13 residues. Trimming took 9 bases from V and 4 from J; bases not matched to a gene: 6. The germline gives CDR1 SGHVS, CDR2 FQNEAQ. This chain's CDR3 is CASNRGQGYEQYF. The CDR3 nucleotides are TGTGCCAGTAATCGGGGACAGGGGTACGAGCAGTACTTC.

This clonotype was detected ten times or more. The J gene is TRBJ2-1, the V gene TRBV11-2; D is tentatively TRBD1 or TRBD2 (5 bases each). Germline V CDR1 and CDR2: SGHAT, FQNNGV. Deletions cut 1 base from V and 0 bases from J, with 7 bases between. The CDR3 is 15 residues long. In DNA form, the CDR3 reads TGTGCCAGCAGCTTAGGGGACCGCTCCTACAATGAGCAGTTCTTC. Its protein is CASSLGDRSYNEQFF.

The V call is TRBV7-2, the J call TRBJ2-2; TRBD2 might be the D (6 bases). Trimming took off 7 bases at V and 6 bases at J, with 15 bases between the two ends. Germline V gives CDR1 SGHTA, CDR2 FQGNSA. This CDR3 has 14 residues. CDR3 bases: TGTGCCAGCACCTCGACGGCGGGGTCCGGGGAGCTGTTTTTT. It codes for CASTSTAGSGELFF.

The rearrangement joins TRBV20-1 to TRBJ2-4; 7 bases are a match to TRBD1. The V and J ends lost 6 bases and 5 bases, in that order; junction bases with no gene match: 7. Germline values: CDR1 DFQATT, CDR2 SNEGSKA (reference sequence). The CDR3 runs 13 residues. CDR3 bases: TGCAGTGCCGTACAGGGGATCGAAAACATTCAGTACTTC. Its protein product is CSAVQGIENIQYF.

This clonotype has more than one count but fewer than ten. CDR3 DNA: TGTGCCAGCAGCTTAGAGGAGGGCTCTGGAAACACCATATATTTT. Residues: CASSLEEGSGNTIYF. The chain joins TRBV7-6 to TRBJ1-3, with unresolved D. Germline CDR1 and CDR2: SGHVS and FNYEAQ. The CDR3 runs to 15 residues. Trimming pared 1 base from V and 0 bases from J, leaving 7 bases between.

This clonotype was detected only a few times. V gene TRBV3-1 combines with J gene TRBJ2-3, with D perhaps TRBD1 or TRBD2 (5 bases each). The V gene lost 0 bases and the J gene lost 2 bases, with 15 bases spanning the gap. This CDR3 spans 17 amino acids. Germline V gene data show CDR1 as LGHDT and CDR2 as YNNKEL (reference sequence). CDR3 protein: CASSQEGDLPYTDTQYF. CDR3 coding DNA: TGTGCCAGCAGCCAAGAGGGGGACCTTCCTTACACAGATACGCAGTATTTT.

The chain links TRBV9 to TRBJ2-1, with D tentatively TRBD2 (5 bases). V lost 0 bases, J lost 5 bases, and 9 bases lay in between. Germline V gene sequence: CDR1 SGDLS, CDR2 YYNGEE. The CDR3 is 14 residues long. This CDR3 is CASSVGGNDNEQFF. The CDR3 DNA is TGTGCCAGCAGCGTAGGAGGGAACGACAATGAGCAGTTCTTC.

This clonotype was observed a handful of times. The chain has TRBV3-1 and TRBJ2-3; the D gene could be TRBD1 or TRBD2 (6 bases each). This CDR3 is built from 16 residues. CDR1 and CDR2 from the germline V gene are LGHDT and YNNKEL (reference sequence). V lost 1 base, J lost 4 bases, and 15 bases lay in between. CDR3 DNA: TGTGCCAGCAGCCAAGGAATCCTAAGGGGGGCAGATACGCAGTATTTT. Residues: CASSQGILRGADTQYF.

In this sample, this clonotype turned up a few times. The chain recombines TRBV4-2 with TRBJ1-6; D is undetermined. The V gene lost 5 bases and the J gene lost 6 bases, with 14 bases spanning the gap. Germline V lookup: CDR1 LGHNA, CDR2 YNFKEQ. This CDR3 has 15 amino acids. This chain's CDR3 is CASSGGDGTNSPLHF. The CDR3, as DNA: TGTGCCAGCAGCGGAGGCGACGGCACTAATTCACCCCTCCACTTT.

This clonotype came up many times. The V and J genes are TRBV7-9 and TRBJ2-3; D possibly corresponds to TRBD2 (5 bases). CDR3 size: 14 residues. CDR1 and CDR2 (germline): SEHNR, FQNEAQ (reference sequence). V gave up 6 bases and J gave up 3 bases, with 13 bases separating them. The CDR3 is CASRRGAETDTQYF. The DNA for the CDR3 is TGTGCCAGCAGAAGAGGAGCGGAGACAGATACGCAGTATTTT.